Listed here are 27 T cell receptor beta chains from one sample, sequenced in a study of early stage breast cancer tumors (dated by TCRdb to the late 2010s). The library was generated by the immunoSEQ multiplex PCR assay. TCRdb's version of the immuneACCESS table is confined to in-frame rearrangements and falls short of the full clone set. An unresolved V gene accounts for under half of the shortfall where checked; the remainder is of unknown origin. A total of roughly 19,000 clones appear in this sample, 75% to 80% of them only once. The ten largest clones add up to 25% to 35% of the sample. The sample was blood. These receptors were taken from a person between 60 and 70 years old with breast cancer.

This chain connects TRBV9 to TRBJ2-5; TRBD2 matches 8 bases. Germline V gene data show CDR1 as SGDLS and CDR2 as YYNGEE. The CDR3 consists of 16 residues. Trimming removed 3 bases from V and 2 bases from J; junction bases left unmatched: 9. DNA for the CDR3: TGTGCCAGCAGCGCGCGGACTAGCCTGGGGCAAGAGACCCAGTACTTC. Translation gives CASSARTSLGQETQYF.

This chain links TRBV5-1 with TRBJ1-1; possibly TRBD1 for D (6 bases). The CDR3 spans 14 residues. Germline V CDR1 and CDR2: SGHRS, YFSETQ. V was trimmed by 4 bases and J by 4 bases, leaving 14 bases between them. The CDR3 here is CASSPQGGVTEAFF. The CDR3 nucleotides are TGCGCCAGCAGCCCACAGGGTGGGGTCACTGAAGCTTTCTTT.

The chain has TRBV18 and TRBJ2-5, with TRBD2 matching 8 bases. Per the germline V gene, CDR1 is KGHSH and CDR2 is LQKENI. With V trimmed by 8 bases and J by 5 bases, 7 bases remained unmatched. This CDR3 region has 13 residues. CDR3 loop: CASRRGEEETQYF. The CDR3 coding sequence is TGTGCCAGCAGGCGGGGGGAAGAGGAGACCCAGTACTTC.

J is TRBJ1-5 and V is TRBV6-5, with TRBD1 as a possible D gene (6 bases). The V gene lost 5 bases and the J gene lost 3 bases, with 11 bases spanning the gap. The CDR3 has 14 residues. Looked up from germline, CDR1 is MNHEY and CDR2 is SVGAGI. CDR3 sequence reads: CASSPRQVNQPQHF. In DNA form, the CDR3 reads TGTGCCAGCAGTCCCAGACAGGTCAATCAGCCCCAGCATTTT.

This chain connects TRBV9 to TRBJ2-1; 7 bases map to TRBD2. V was pared by 4 bases and J by 2 bases, with 15 bases of the junction left unmatched. Germline CDR1 SGDLS, CDR2 YYNGEE. The CDR3 spans 18 residues. DNA for the CDR3: TGTGCCAGCAGCCCATTGGGTGTCAGGGACTACCCCTACAATGAGCAGTTCTTC. Translating it yields CASSPLGVRDYPYNEQFF.

The chain joins TRBV19 to TRBJ1-1; the D is unclear. The germline V gene encodes CDR1 LNHDA and CDR2 SQIVND (reference sequence). Trimming took off 3 bases at V and 10 bases at J, with 9 bases between the two ends. The CDR3 totals 11 residues. DNA of the CDR3: TGTGCCAGTAGTATTTATCGGGGAGCTTTCTTT. Its translation is CASSIYRGAFF.

This clone was recorded only once. This chain uses TRBV7-8 with TRBJ2-2; 9 bases fit TRBD2. CDR1 and CDR2 (germline): SGHVS, FQNEAQ. The CDR3 is 16 amino acids. V was clipped by 5 bases and J by 1 base; unmatched bases: 5. CDR3 protein: CASSPPSGMNTGELFF. As DNA, the CDR3 is TGTGCCAGCAGCCCGCCTAGCGGGATGAACACCGGGGAGCTGTTTTTT.

V usage is TRBV4-1 and J usage is TRBJ2-5; D remains unclear. Germline lookup yields CDR1 MGHRA and CDR2 YSYEKL. The ends were cut back, 3 bases at V and 9 bases at J, with 11 bases in the middle. This CDR3 is 12 amino acids long. In DNA, the CDR3 is TGCGCCAGCAGCCAGGCTGGCTCGGCCCAGTACTTC. Translating it yields CASSQAGSAQYF.

The chain recombines TRBV27 with TRBJ1-4, with TRBD1 matching 7 bases. This CDR3 is built from 15 residues. V shed 5 bases, J shed 2 bases, and the junction held 5 bases outside the gene matches. Germline V gene lookup returns CDR1 MNHEY and CDR2 SMNVEV (reference sequence). CDR3 loop: CASSRQGWTNEKLFF. DNA of the CDR3: TGTGCCAGCAGTAGACAGGGATGGACTAATGAAAAACTGTTTTTT. Full variable domain (remainder filled in from reference TRBV27 and TRBJ1-4): EAQVTQNPRYLITVTGKKLTVTCSQNMNHEYMSWYRQDPGLGLRQIYYSMNVEVTDKGDVPEGYKVSRKEKRNFPLILESPSPNQTSLYFCASSRQGWTNEKLFFGSGTQLSVL.

The chain combines TRBV6-5 with TRBJ2-3; D call uncertain. CDR3 length: 14 residues. From germline, CDR1 is MNHEY and CDR2 SVGAGI. The ends were cut back, 2 bases at V and 4 bases at J, with 10 bases in the middle. CDR3 amino acids: CASSYVGVPDTQYF. The CDR3 DNA reads TGTGCCAGCAGTTACGTTGGGGTCCCAGATACGCAGTATTTT.

This chain connects TRBV30 to TRBJ2-3; TRBD1 agrees at 12 bases. The germline gives CDR1 GTSNPN, CDR2 SVGIG (reference sequence). J lost 8 bases, V lost 1 base, and 7 bases had no gene match. The CDR3 loop spans 15 amino acids. The DNA of the CDR3 is TGTGCCTGGAGTGCCGGGACAGGGGGCTTTTTTACGCAGTATTTT. Its translation: CAWSAGTGGFFTQYF.

This chain uses TRBV6-5 with TRBJ2-3; D might be TRBD1 or TRBD2, each matching 7 bases. The germline V and J ends were trimmed by 6 bases and 4 bases, with 14 bases remaining between them. Looked up from germline, CDR1 is MNHEY and CDR2 is SVGAGI. CDR3 size: 14 residues. The CDR3 loop reads CASSRQGGADTQYF. The CDR3 region has the DNA TGTGCCAGCAGCCGCCAGGGGGGGGCAGATACGCAGTATTTT.

The genes are TRBV6-6 and TRBJ1-2; possibly TRBD1 for D (6 bases). Per the germline V gene, CDR1 is MNHNY and CDR2 is SVGAGI (reference sequence). Between the trimmed V and J ends, which lost 6 bases and 4 bases, there was a span of 12 bases. This CDR3 region has 13 residues. The CDR3 here is CASRYGQLYGYTF. Here the CDR3 DNA reads TGTGCCAGCAGGTACGGACAGCTCTATGGCTACACCTTC.

A few counts support this clone. The V and J genes are TRBV2 and TRBJ1-1; D possibly corresponds to TRBD1 (5 bases). Germline loops: CDR1 SNHLY, CDR2 FYNNEI. Trimming took off 8 bases at V and 5 bases at J, with 15 bases between the two ends. The length of the CDR3 is 13 residues. The CDR3 loop is CASHLGHRTEAFF. In DNA, the CDR3 is TGTGCCAGCCACCTGGGGCACCGAACTGAAGCTTTCTTT. The whole variable domain, filled in from reference TRBV2 and TRBJ1-1, reads EPEVTQTPSHQVTQMGQEVILRCVPISNHLYFYWYRQILGQKVEFLVSFYNNEISEKSEIFDDQFSVERPDGSNFTLKIRSTKLEDSAMYFCASHLGHRTEAFFGQGTRLTVV.

Remarks on this clone: Relative to the germline gene, one junction end is altered; a read error may explain this. The chain uses TRBV7-7 and TRBJ2-5; unclear D gene. The CDR3 runs 14 residues. CDR1 is SSHAT and CDR2 is FNYEAQ in the germline V gene (reference sequence). The CDR3 sequence is CASSMGPQIETQYF. The CDR3 DNA reads TGTGCTAGCAGCATGGGTCCTCAAATAGAGACCCAGTACTTC.

The rearrangement uses TRBV7-2 and TRBJ1-2, with 8 positions matching TRBD1. V dropped 1 base and J dropped 4; count of bases not matched to a gene: 5. CDR3 length: 15 residues. The germline V gene has CDR1 SGHTA and CDR2 FQGNSA. CDR3 sequence reads: CASSLDGTGFYGYTF. As DNA, the CDR3 is TGTGCCAGCAGCTTAGATGGGACAGGTTTCTATGGCTACACCTTC.

V usage is TRBV6-6 and J usage is TRBJ1-5; D possibly corresponds to TRBD1 (5 bases). Germline V gives CDR1 MNHNY, CDR2 SVGAGI (reference sequence). Trimming cost V 5 bases and J 2 bases, with 10 bases left between them. This CDR3 is 14 amino acids long. The CDR3 region has the DNA TGTGCCAGCAGTCCAGGGTTCGGCAATCAGCCCCAGCATTTT. Protein: CASSPGFGNQPQHF.

This chain links TRBV6-6 with TRBJ1-5; TRBD1 aligns across 9 bases. The V gene's germline CDR1 is MNHNY and CDR2 SVGAGI (reference sequence). This CDR3 spans 14 amino acids. V trimming: 2 bases; J trimming: 4 bases; junction bases outside the gene matches: 0. The CDR3 region has the DNA TGTGCCAGCAGTTACGGACAGGGGAATCAGCCCCAGCATTTT. Protein product: CASSYGQGNQPQHF.

The chain employs TRBV19 and TRBJ2-7, with D uncertain. Trimming left V 3 bases short and J 4 bases short, with 7 bases between. Per germline, CDR1 LNHDA and CDR2 SQIVND (reference sequence). There are 12 residues in the CDR3. CDR3 nucleotides: TGTGCCAGTAGTATCTCTGGATACGAGCAGTACTTC. Its protein is CASSISGYEQYF.

V is TRBV6-5 and J is TRBJ2-5; 10 bases are a match to TRBD2. The CDR3 has 14 amino acids. Germline lookup yields CDR1 MNHEY and CDR2 SVGAGI. The V gene end was trimmed by 4 bases and the J gene end by 5 bases; junction bases not matched to a gene: 4. The DNA of the CDR3 is TGTGCCAGCAGTTCCAGCGGGGGGGCTGAGACCCAGTACTTC. Its translation: CASSSSGGAETQYF.

This chain links TRBV5-1 with TRBJ2-7; 10 bases fit TRBD1. CDR3 length: 14 amino acids. Germline CDR1 and CDR2: SGHRS and YFSETQ. With V trimmed by 4 bases and J by 1 base, 2 bases remained unmatched. The CDR3 bases are TGCGCCAGCAGCGGACAGGGGGTTTCCTACGAGCAGTACTTC. It is translated as CASSGQGVSYEQYF.

The CDR3 reads CASRPAGQGMGNEQFF. The CDR3 DNA follows: TGTGCCAGTAGACCCGCGGGACAGGGAATGGGCAATGAGCAGTTCTTC. This chain uses TRBV19 with TRBJ2-1, with 9 bases lining up with TRBD1. The V segment lost 6 bases and the J segment 6 bases; nucleotides outside the gene matches: 12. Looked up from germline, CDR1 is LNHDA and CDR2 is SQIVND (reference sequence). This CDR3 has 16 residues. The full variable domain, completed using reference TRBV19 and TRBJ2-1, is DGGITQSPKYLFRKEGQNVTLSCEQNLNHDAMYWYRQDPGQGLRLIYYSQIVNDFQKGDIAEGYSVSREKKESFPLTVTSAQKNPTAFYLCASRPAGQGMGNEQFFGPGTRLTVL.

This sequence joins TRBV7-8 and TRBJ1-2; possibly TRBD1 for D (6 bases). The germline gives CDR1 SGHVS, CDR2 FQNEAQ. This CDR3 is 15 amino acids long. V was pared by 4 bases and J by 6 bases, with 18 bases between. The CDR3 is CASSSLRDTWNGYTF. The CDR3, as DNA: TGTGCCAGCAGCTCTTTACGGGACACCTGGAATGGCTACACCTTC.

The chain couples TRBV11-2 to TRBJ1-1; D unresolved. CDR1 SGHAT and CDR2 FQNNGV come from the germline V gene. V gave up 7 bases and J gave up 7 bases, with 16 bases separating them. CDR3 length: 13 amino acids. The CDR3, as DNA: TGTGCCAGCAAAGTCCCGAACCGGAATGAAGCTTTCTTT. Amino acids: CASKVPNRNEAFF.

The chain combines TRBV7-6 with TRBJ2-5; maybe TRBD2 (5 bases). V was cut by 8 bases and J by 2 bases, with 12 bases left in between. The germline V gene encodes CDR1 SGHVS and CDR2 FNYEAQ. The CDR3 is made up of 13 amino acids. The CDR3 reads CASGRGLQETQYF. CDR3 DNA: TGTGCCAGCGGACGAGGGCTGCAAGAGACCCAGTACTTC.

This rearrangement joins TRBV7-8 to TRBJ1-2, with D perhaps matching TRBD1 (6 bases). V was shortened by 0 bases and J by 2 bases, with 13 bases between the two germline ends. The CDR3 spans 16 residues. Germline V gene lookup returns CDR1 SGHVS and CDR2 FQNEAQ. CDR3 nucleotides: TGTGCCAGCAGCTTAGCGGAGAGGGACAAAAACTATGGCTACACCTTC. This gives the protein CASSLAERDKNYGYTF.

V is TRBV29-1 and J is TRBJ2-6; no definite D call. Germline-derived CDR1 and CDR2 are SQVTM and ANQGSEA. The CDR3 is 13 residues long. V shed 4 bases and J shed 4 bases, with 8 bases lying between them. CDR3 protein: CSVGPAGANVLTF. Written as DNA, the CDR3 is TGCAGCGTTGGCCCCGCCGGGGCCAACGTCCTGACTTTC. Based on the CDR3 plus reference TRBV29-1 and TRBJ2-6, the full variable domain is SAVISQKPSRDICQRGTSLTIQCQVDSQVTMMFWYRQQPGQSLTLIATANQGSEATYESGFVIDKFPISRPNLTFSTLTVSNMSPEDSSIYLCSVGPAGANVLTFGAGSRLTVL.